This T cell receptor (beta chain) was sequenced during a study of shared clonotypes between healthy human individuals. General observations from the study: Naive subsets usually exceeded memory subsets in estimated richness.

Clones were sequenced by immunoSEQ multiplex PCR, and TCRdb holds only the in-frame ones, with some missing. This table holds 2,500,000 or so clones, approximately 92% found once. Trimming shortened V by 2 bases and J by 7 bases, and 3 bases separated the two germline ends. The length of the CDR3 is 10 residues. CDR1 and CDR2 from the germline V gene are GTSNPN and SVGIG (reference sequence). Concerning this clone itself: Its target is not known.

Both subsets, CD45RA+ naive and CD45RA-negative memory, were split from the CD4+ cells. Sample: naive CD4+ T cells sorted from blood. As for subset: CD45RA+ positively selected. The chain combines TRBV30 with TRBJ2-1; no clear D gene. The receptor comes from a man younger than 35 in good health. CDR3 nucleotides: TGTGCCTGGAGTCCAAATGAGCAGTTCTTC. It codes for CAWSPNEQFF. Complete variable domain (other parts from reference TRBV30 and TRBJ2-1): SQTIHQWPATLVQPVGSPLSLECTVEGTSNPNLYWYRQAAGRGLQLLFYSVGIGQISSEVPQNLSASRPQDRQFILSSKKLLLSDSGFYLCAWSPNEQFFGPGTRLTVL.